This T cell receptor (beta chain) was retrieved from a study of shared clonotypes between healthy human individuals. Study background: Researchers assigned three CD4 naive, three CD4 memory, two CD8 naive and one CD8 memory plate to each donor. Overall study findings and caveats: Clonotypes which were not shared had lower generation probabilities than clonotypes that all four donors shared.

Recent acute infections and vaccinations were absent in the healthy HIV-negative adult donors. The study separated CD4+ cells into CD45RA+ naive and CD45RA-negative memory subsets. Only a few counts were recorded for this clone. Its antigen is currently unknown. Germline V gene data show CDR1 as SQVTM and CDR2 as ANQGSEA. The CDR3 has 9 amino acids. Trimming pared 7 bases from V and 8 bases from J, leaving 8 bases between. TCRdb's copy holds only in-frame clones and misses some; the assay was immunoSEQ multiplex PCR. Of 2 million to 2.5 million clones listed, just over 90% were seen once; the top ten hold about 0.39%.

The receptor was isolated from a man between 18 and 35 years old in good health. Some clones in this sample may be carry-over from other donors' samples. V usage is TRBV29-1 and J usage is TRBJ1-2; no firm D call. Material for sequencing was naive CD4+ T cells from PBMCs. Indicated subset: CD45RA+ positively selected. CDR3 DNA: TGCAGCGGGACGGAAGGCTACACCTTC. This gives the protein CSGTEGYTF.